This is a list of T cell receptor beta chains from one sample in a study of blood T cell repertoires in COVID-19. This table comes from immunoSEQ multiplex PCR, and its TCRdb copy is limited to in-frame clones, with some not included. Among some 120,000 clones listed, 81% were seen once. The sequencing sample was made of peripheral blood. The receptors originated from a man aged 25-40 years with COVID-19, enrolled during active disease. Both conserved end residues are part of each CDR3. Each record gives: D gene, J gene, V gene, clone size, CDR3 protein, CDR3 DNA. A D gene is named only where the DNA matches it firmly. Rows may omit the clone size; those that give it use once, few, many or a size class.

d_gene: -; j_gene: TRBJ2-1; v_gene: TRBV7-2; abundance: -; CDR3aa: CASSVQGSYNEQFF; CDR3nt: TGTGCCAGCAGCGTTCAGGGGTCCTACAATGAGCAGTTCTTC
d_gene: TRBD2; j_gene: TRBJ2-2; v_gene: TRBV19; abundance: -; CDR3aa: CASSIGRSRRGTSGRTGELFF; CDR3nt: TGTGCCAGTAGTATAGGAAGATCCCGAAGGGGGACTAGCGGGAGGACCGGGGAGCTGTTTTTT
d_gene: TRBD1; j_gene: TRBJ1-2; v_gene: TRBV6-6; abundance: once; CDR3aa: CASRLDRTGGIGYTF; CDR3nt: TGTGCCAGCCGACTTGACAGGACAGGGGGGATTGGCTACACCTTC
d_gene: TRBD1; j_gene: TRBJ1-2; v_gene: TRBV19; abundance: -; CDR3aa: CASIRTGTGNGYTF; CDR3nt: TGTGCCAGTATTCGGACGGGGACAGGGAATGGCTACACCTTC
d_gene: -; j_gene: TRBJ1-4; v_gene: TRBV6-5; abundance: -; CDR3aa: CASSYSNTARNEKLFF; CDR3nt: TGTGCCAGCAGTTACTCTAACACCGCCAGAAATGAAAAACTGTTTTTT
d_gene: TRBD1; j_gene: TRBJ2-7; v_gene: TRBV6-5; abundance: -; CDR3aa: CASTGTGAYEQYF; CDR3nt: TGTGCCAGCACTGGGACAGGGGCCTACGAGCAGTACTTC
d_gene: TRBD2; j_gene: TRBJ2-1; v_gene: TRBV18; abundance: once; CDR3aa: CASSPPGLLGYNEQFF; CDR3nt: TGTGCCAGCTCACCGCCGGGACTATTGGGATACAATGAGCAGTTCTTC
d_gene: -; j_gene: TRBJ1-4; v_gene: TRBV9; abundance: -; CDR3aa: CASSLGTAGEKLFF; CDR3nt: TGTGCCAGCAGCTTAGGGACTGCGGGGGAAAAACTGTTTTTT
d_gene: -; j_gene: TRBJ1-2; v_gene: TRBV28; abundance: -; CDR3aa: CASSLYLQDHGYTF; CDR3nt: TGTGCCAGCAGTTTATATCTACAGGATCATGGCTACACCTTC
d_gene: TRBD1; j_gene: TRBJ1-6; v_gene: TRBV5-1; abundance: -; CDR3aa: CASSLVAGGGNSPLHF; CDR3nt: TGCGCCAGCAGCTTGGTTGCAGGGGGTGGGAATTCACCCCTCCACTTT
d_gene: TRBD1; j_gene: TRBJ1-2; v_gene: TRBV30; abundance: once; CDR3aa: CAWTTGGALGYTF; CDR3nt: TGTGCCTGGACCACAGGGGGGGCGCTCGGCTACACCTTC
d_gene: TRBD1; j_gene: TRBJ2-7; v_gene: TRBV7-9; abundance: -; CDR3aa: CASSPRQGPYEQYF; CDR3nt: TGTGCCAGCAGCCCCCGACAGGGACCCTACGAGCAGTACTTC
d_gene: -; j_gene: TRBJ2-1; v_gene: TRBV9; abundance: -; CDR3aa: CASSAVAASYNEQFF; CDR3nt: TGTGCCAGCAGCGCAGTAGCGGCCTCCTACAATGAGCAGTTCTTC
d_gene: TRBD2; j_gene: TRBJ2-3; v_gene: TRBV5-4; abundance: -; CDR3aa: CASSGGRGSTDTQYF; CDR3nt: TGTGCCAGCAGCGGCGGGAGGGGTAGCACAGATACGCAGTATTTT
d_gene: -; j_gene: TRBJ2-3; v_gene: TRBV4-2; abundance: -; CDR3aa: CASSPRGDTQYF; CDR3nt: TGTGCCAGCAGCCCACGGGGGGATACGCAGTATTTT
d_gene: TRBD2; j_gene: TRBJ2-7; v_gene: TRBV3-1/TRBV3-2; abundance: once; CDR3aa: CASSPGLVGPYEQYF; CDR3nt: TGTGCCAGCAGCCCGGGACTAGTTGGGCCCTACGAGCAGTACTTC
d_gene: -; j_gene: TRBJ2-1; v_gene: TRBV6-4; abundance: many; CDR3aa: CASSDSDNNEQFF; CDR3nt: TGTGCCAGCAGTGACTCGGACAACAATGAGCAGTTCTTC
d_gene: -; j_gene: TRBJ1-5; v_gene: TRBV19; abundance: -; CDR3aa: CASSLSRGSNQPQHF; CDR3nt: TGTGCCAGTAGCCTATCCCGGGGGAGCAATCAGCCCCAGCATTTT
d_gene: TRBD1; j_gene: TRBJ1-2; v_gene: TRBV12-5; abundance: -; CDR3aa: CASGLGQGPGGYTF; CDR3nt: TGTGCTAGTGGCCTTGGACAGGGGCCGGGGGGCTACACCTTC
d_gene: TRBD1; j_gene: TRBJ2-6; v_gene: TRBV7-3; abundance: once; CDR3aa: CASSSTGTAGANVLTF; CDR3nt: TGTGCCAGCAGCTCCACCGGGACAGCTGGGGCCAACGTCCTGACTTTC
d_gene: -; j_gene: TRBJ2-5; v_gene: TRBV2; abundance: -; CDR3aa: CASSSSQGTLETQYF; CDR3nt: TGTGCCAGCAGTAGTTCTCAGGGAACTTTGGAGACCCAGTACTTC
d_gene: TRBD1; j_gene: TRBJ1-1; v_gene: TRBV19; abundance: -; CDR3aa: CASSMGQQNTEAFF; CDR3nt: TGTGCCAGTAGTATGGGACAGCAGAACACTGAAGCTTTCTTT
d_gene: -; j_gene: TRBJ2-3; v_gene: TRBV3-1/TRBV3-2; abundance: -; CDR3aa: CASSPRQGSDTQYF; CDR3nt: TGTGCCAGCAGCCCCCGGCAGGGGAGCGATACGCAGTATTTT
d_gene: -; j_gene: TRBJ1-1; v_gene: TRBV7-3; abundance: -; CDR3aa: CASSQGGNTEAFF; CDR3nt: TGTGCCAGCAGCCAAGGGGGGAACACTGAAGCTTTCTTT
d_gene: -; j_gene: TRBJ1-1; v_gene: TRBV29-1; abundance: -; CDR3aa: CSVKGFWGGFTEAFF; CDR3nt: TGCAGCGTTAAGGGGTTTTGGGGAGGGTTTACTGAAGCTTTCTTT